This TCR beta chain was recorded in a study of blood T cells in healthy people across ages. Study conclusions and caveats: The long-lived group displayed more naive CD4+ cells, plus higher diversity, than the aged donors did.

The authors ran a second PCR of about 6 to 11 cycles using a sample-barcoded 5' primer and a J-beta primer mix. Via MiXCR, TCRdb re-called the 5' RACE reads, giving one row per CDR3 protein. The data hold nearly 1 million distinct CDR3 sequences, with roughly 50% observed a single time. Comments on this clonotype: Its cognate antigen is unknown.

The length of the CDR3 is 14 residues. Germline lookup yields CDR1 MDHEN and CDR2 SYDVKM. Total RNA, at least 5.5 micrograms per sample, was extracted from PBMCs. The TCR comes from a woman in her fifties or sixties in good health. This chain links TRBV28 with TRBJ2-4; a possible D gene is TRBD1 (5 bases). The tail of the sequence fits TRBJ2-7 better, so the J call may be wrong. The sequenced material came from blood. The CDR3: CASSPVGRRSEQYF. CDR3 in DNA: TGTGCCAGCAGTCCCGTGGGGCGAAGAAGCGAGCAGTACTTC.